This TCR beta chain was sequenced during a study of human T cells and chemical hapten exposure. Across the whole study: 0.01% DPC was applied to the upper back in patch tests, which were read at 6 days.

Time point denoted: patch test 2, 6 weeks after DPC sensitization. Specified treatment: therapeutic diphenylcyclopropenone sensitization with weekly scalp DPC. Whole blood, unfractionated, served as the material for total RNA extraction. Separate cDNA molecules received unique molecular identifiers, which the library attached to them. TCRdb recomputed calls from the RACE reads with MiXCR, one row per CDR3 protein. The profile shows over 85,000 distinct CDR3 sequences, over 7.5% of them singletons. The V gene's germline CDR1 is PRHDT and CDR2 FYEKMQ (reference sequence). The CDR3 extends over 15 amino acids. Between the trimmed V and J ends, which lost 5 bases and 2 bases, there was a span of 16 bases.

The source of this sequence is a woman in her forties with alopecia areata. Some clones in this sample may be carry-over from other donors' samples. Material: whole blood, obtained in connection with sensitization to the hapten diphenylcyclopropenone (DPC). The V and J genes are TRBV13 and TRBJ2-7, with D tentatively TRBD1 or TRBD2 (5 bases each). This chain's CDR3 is CASSILGPGTYEQYF. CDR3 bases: TGTGCCAGCAGCATACTAGGGCCAGGGACCTACGAGCAGTACTTC.